This T cell receptor (beta chain) comes out of a study of immune heterogeneity within non-small cell lung tumors. The TCR beta CDR3 region was amplified by multiplex PCR employing 32 V and 13 J primers. TCRdb analysed the multiplex PCR reads with MiXCR anew, one entry per CDR3 protein. This table has 15,000 or so distinct CDR3 sequences, under 30% appearing once. Study outcomes and limitations: Statistically, local T-cell clonality exhibited a moderate yet significant correlation with local tumor mutational burden (R 0.3 to 0.35). Each patient's tumor sites shared recurring identical dominant CDR3 beta clonotypes, and individual sites also carried their own high-frequency clones.

By sample fraction, this clonotype is medium-sized. Its specificity is not known. The authors used roughly 0.55 ug of bulk tumor genomic DNA per sample as template. Several biopsies per primary tumor, spaced far apart, were taken during surgery. With untreated, newly diagnosed non-small cell lung cancer, the patients went on to undergo curative surgery. CDR3 length: 13 amino acids. The ends lost 7 bases at V and 6 bases at J; junction bases unmatched: 8. Germline V gene sequence: CDR1 GTSNPN, CDR2 SVGIG (reference sequence). Sequenced sample: lung tumor tissue. The rearrangement links TRBV30 to TRBJ1-2, with 10 bases that match TRBD1. This clonotype was obtained from a man aged 35-49 years with non-small cell lung cancer. CDR3 sequence: CASQGQGIHGYTF. CDR3 coding DNA: TGTGCCTCCCAGGGACAGGGGATCCATGGCTACACCTTC.